Detailed here is one T cell receptor beta chain. Looked up from germline, CDR1 is SGHTA and CDR2 is FQGNSA. The CDR3 extends over 15 amino acids. The V end was cut by 5 bases, the J end by 0 bases, with 12 bases between. The study drew participants aged about 18 to 89 years from under 30 US areas. Participants' own reports of clinical history determined their cohort assignment. The source of the sample is a study of blood T cell repertoires in COVID-19. Across the study: Material from acute and convalescent COVID-19 was sourced from the United States, Italy and Spain.

In the original workflow: Estimates of nucleated cell counts were drawn from the amplification of reference gene primers. The assay was immunoSEQ multiplex PCR, and TCRdb's table has in-frame clones only and misses some. The V and J calls and the clone size are those of that table, but D and trimming were determined from the DNA. The sample yields 82,000 or so clones, 80% to 90% seen once. Sample: PBMCs or T cells enriched from blood (not recorded which). The J gene is TRBJ2-3, the V gene TRBV7-2; TRBD2 is a possible D gene (5 bases). This sequence originates from a woman aged 50 to 60 with acute COVID-19. Here the CDR3 DNA reads TGTGCCAGCAGCAGCGTGGGAGTGAGCACAGATACGCAGTATTTT. Translated, it gives CASSSVGVSTDTQYF.